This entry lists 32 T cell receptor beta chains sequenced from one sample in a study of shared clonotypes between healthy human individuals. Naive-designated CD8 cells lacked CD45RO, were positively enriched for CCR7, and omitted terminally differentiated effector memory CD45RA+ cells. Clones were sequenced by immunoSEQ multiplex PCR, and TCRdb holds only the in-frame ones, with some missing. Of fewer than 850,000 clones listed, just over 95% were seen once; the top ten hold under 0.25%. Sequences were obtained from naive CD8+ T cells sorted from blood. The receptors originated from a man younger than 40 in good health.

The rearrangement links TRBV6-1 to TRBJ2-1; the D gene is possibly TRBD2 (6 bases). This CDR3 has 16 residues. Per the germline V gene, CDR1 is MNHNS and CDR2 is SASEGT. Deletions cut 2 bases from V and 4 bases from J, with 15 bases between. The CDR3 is CASSELSGVVYNEQFF. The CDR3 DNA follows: TGTGCCAGCAGTGAATTGTCGGGAGTGGTTTACAATGAGCAGTTCTTC.

CDR3 nucleotides: TGTGCCAGCAGTGATACCTATAACGCCTACAATGAGCAGTTCTTC. Protein: CASSDTYNAYNEQFF. The J gene is TRBJ2-1, the V gene TRBV2, with D uncertain. This CDR3 has 15 amino acids. Trimming pared 3 bases from V and 2 bases from J, leaving 11 bases between. The germline CDR1 and CDR2 sequences are SNHLY and FYNNEI. Full variable domain (missing parts from reference TRBV2 and TRBJ2-1): EPEVTQTPSHQVTQMGQEVILRCVPISNHLYFYWYRQILGQKVEFLVSFYNNEISEKSEIFDDQFSVERPDGSNFTLKIRSTKLEDSAMYFCASSDTYNAYNEQFFGPGTRLTVL.

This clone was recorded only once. The CDR3 sequence is CASSLIAGEASYEQYF. As DNA, the CDR3 is TGTGCCAGCAGTCTCATAGCGGGAGAGGCCTCCTACGAGCAGTACTTC. This rearrangement joins TRBV27 to TRBJ2-7; 9 bases fit TRBD2. CDR1 is MNHEY, CDR2 SMNVEV, per germline (reference sequence). The ends lost 5 bases at V and 0 bases at J; junction bases unmatched: 8. CDR3 size: 16 residues.

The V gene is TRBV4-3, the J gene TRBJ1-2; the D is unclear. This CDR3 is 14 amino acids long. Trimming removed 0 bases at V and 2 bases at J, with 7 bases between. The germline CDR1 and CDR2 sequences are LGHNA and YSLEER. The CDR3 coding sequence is TGCGCCAGCAGCCAAGAGGTCGGAAACTATGGCTACACCTTC. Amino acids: CASSQEVGNYGYTF.

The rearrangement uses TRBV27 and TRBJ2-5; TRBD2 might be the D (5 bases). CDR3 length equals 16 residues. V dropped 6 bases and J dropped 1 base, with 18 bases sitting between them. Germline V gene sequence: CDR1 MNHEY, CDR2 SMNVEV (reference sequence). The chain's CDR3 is CASSLSGNLPQETQYF. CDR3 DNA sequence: TGTGCCAGCAGCCTATCGGGGAACCTACCCCAAGAGACCCAGTACTTC.

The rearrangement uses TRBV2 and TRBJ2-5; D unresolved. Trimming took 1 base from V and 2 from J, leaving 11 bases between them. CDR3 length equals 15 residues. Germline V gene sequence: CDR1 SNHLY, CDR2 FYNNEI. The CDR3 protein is CASSEVGLLQETQYF. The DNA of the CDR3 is TGTGCCAGCAGTGAAGTAGGGCTACTACAAGAGACCCAGTACTTC.

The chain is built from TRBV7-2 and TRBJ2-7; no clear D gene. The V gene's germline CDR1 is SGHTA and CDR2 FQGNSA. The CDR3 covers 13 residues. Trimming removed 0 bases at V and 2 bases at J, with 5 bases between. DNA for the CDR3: TGTGCCAGCAGCTTAGCCAGAACCTACGAGCAGTACTTC. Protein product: CASSLARTYEQYF.

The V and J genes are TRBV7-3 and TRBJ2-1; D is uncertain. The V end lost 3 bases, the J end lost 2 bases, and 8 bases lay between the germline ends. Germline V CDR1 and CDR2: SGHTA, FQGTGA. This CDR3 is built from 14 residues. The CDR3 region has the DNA TGTGCCAGCAGCTTGGGTTCCACCTACAATGAGCAGTTCTTC. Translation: CASSLGSTYNEQFF.

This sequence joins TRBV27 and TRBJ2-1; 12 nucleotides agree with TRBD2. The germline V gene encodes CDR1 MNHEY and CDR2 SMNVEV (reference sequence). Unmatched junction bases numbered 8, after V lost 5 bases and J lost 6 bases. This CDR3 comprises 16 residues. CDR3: CASSPVTSGSTNEQFF. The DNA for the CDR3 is TGTGCCAGCAGTCCCGTGACTAGCGGGAGCACCAATGAGCAGTTCTTC.

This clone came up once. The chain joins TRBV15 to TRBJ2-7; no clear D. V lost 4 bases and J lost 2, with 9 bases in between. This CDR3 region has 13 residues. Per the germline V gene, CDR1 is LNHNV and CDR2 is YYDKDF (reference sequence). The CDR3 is CATSKGRAYEQYF. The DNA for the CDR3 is TGTGCCACCAGCAAGGGCCGAGCCTACGAGCAGTACTTC.

The CDR3 DNA sequence: TGTGCCAGCAGCTTAGATACGGGGGCAGGTCAGCCCCAGCATTTT. It codes for CASSLDTGAGQPQHF. The V and J genes are TRBV7-8 and TRBJ1-5, with a possible D match to TRBD1 (6 bases). Germline assignment: CDR1 SGHVS and CDR2 FQNEAQ. This CDR3 has 15 amino acids. V was shortened by 1 base and J by 6 bases, with 13 bases between the two germline ends. Full variable domain (rest looked up from reference TRBV7-8 and TRBJ1-5): GAGVSQSPRYKVAKRGQDVALRCDPISGHVSLFWYQQALGQGPEFLTYFQNEAQLDKSGLPSDRFFAERPEGSVSTLKIQRTQQEDSAVYLCASSLDTGAGQPQHFGDGTRLSIL.

CDR3 protein: CASSQTPGQGKDTQYF. CDR3 sequence (DNA): TGTGCCAGCAGCCAGACTCCGGGACAGGGGAAAGATACGCAGTATTTT. The V call is TRBV14, the J call TRBJ2-3; 10 nucleotides align to TRBD1. The CDR3 extends over 16 amino acids. The junction had 8 bases not matched to a gene; V was cut back by 3 bases and J by 5 bases. Germline values: CDR1 SGHDN, CDR2 FVKESK.

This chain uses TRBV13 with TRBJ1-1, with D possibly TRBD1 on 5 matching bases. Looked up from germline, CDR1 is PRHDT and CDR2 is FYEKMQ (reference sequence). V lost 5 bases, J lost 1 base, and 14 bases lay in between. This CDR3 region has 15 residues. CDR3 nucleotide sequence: TGTGCCAGCAGCGAGGCAGGGAATCCGAACACTGAAGCTTTCTTT. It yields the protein CASSEAGNPNTEAFF. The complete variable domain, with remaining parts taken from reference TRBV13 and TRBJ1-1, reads AAGVIQSPRHLIKEKRETATLKCYPIPRHDTVYWYQQGPGQDPQFLISFYEKMQSDKGSIPDRFSAQQFSDYHSELNMSSLELGDSALYFCASSEAGNPNTEAFFGQGTRLTVV.

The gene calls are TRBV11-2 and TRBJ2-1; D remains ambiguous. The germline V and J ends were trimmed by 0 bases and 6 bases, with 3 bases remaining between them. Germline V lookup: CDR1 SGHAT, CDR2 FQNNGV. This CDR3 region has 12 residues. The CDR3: CASSLDINEQFF. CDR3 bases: TGTGCCAGCAGCTTAGACATCAATGAGCAGTTCTTC.

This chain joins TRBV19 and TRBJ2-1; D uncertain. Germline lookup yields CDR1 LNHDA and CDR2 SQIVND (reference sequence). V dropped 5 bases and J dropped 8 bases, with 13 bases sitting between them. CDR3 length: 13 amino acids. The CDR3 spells CASSAVRFDEQFF. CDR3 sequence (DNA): TGTGCCAGTAGTGCCGTGAGGTTTGATGAGCAGTTCTTC.

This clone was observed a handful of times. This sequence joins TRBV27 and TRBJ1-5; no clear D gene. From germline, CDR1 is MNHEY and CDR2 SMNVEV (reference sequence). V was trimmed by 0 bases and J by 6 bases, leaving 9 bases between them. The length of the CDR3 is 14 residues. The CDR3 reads CASSLSRSTQPQHF. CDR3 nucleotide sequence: TGTGCCAGCAGTTTATCTAGGTCCACTCAGCCCCAGCATTTT.

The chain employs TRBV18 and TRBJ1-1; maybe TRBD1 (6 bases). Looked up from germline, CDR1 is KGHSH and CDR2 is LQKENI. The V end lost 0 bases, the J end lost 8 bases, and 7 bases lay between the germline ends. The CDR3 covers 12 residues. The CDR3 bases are TGTGCCAGCTCACCACCGGACAGCGAAGCTTTCTTT. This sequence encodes CASSPPDSEAFF.

CDR3 nucleotides: TGTGCCAGCAGCTTAATGGGGGCCGGGAATGAAGCTTTCTTT. This gives the protein CASSLMGAGNEAFF. The V gene is TRBV7-9, the J gene TRBJ1-1; perhaps TRBD1 as D (6 bases). CDR1 and CDR2 (germline): SEHNR, FQNEAQ (reference sequence). V was pared by 2 bases and J by 7 bases, with 14 bases between. This CDR3 region has 14 residues.

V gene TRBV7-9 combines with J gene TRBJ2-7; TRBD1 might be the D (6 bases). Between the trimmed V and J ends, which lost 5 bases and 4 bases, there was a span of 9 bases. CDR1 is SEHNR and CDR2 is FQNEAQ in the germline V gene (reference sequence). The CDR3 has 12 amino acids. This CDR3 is CASSAQGYEQYF. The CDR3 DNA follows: TGTGCCAGCAGCGCTCAGGGGTACGAGCAGTACTTC.

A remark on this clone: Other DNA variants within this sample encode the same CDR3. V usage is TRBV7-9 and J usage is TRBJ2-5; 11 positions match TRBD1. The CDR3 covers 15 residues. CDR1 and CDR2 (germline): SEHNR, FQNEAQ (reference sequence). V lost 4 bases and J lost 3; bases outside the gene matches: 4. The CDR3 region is CASSSRDRGEETQYF. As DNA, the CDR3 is TGTGCCAGCAGCTCACGGGACAGGGGGGAAGAGACCCAGTACTTC.

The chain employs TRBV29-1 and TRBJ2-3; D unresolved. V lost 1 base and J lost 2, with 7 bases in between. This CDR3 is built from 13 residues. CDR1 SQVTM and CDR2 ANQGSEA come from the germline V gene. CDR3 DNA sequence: TGCAGCGTTGAAGTGGAATTCACAGATACGCAGTATTTT. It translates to CSVEVEFTDTQYF.

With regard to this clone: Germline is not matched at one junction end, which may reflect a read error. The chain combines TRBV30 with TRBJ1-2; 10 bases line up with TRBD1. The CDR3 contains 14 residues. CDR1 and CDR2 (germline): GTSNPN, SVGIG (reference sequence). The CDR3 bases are TGTGCCTGGGGTGTGGGGACAGGGGCCTATGGCTACACCTTC. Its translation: CAWGVGTGAYGYTF. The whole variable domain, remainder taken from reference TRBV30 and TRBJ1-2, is SQTIHQWPATLVQPVGSPLSLECTVEGTSNPNLYWYRQAAGRGLQLLFYSVGIGQISSEVPQNLSASRPQDRQFILSSKKLLLSDSGFYLCAWGVGTGAYGYTFGSGTRLTVV.

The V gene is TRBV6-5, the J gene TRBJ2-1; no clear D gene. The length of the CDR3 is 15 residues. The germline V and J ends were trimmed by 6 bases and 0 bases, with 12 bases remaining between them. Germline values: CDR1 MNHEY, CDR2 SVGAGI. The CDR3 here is CASSRSASSYNEQFF. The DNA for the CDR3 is TGTGCCAGCAGCCGAAGCGCGAGCTCCTACAATGAGCAGTTCTTC.

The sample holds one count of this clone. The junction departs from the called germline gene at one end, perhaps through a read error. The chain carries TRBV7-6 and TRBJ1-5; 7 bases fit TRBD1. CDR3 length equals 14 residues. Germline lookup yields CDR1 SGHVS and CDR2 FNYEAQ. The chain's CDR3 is CASSSTGFNQPQHF. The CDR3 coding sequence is TGTGCCAGCAGCTCGACAGGGTTTAATCAGCCCCAGCATTTC. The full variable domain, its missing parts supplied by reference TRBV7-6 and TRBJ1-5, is GAGVSQSPRYKVTKRGQDVALRCDPISGHVSLYWYRQALGQGPEFLTYFNYEAQQDKSGLPNDRFSAERPEGSISTLTIQRTEQRDSAMYRCASSSTGFNQPQHFGDGTRLSIL.

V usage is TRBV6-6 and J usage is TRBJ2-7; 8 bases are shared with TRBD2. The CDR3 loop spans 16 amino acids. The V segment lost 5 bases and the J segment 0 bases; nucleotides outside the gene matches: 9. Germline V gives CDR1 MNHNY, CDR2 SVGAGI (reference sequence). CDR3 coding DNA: TGTGCCAGCAGTAACTACAGACTAGCGAGCTCCTACGAGCAGTACTTC. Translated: CASSNYRLASSYEQYF.

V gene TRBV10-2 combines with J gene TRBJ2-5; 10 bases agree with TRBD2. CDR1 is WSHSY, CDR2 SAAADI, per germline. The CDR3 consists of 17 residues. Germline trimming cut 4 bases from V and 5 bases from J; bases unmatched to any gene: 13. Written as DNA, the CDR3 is TGCGCCAGCAGTGGTTGGGCTAGCGGGAGTTCTTGGGAGACCCAGTACTTC. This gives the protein CASSGWASGSSWETQYF.

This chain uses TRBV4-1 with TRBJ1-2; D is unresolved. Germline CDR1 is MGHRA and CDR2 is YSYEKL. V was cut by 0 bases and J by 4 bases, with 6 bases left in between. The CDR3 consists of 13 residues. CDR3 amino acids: CASSQDYGYGYTF. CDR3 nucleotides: TGCGCCAGCAGCCAAGATTATGGCTATGGCTACACCTTC.

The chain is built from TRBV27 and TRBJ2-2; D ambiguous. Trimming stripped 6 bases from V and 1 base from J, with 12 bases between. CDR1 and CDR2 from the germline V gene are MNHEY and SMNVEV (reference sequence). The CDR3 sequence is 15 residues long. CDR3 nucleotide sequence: TGTGCCAGCAGCCCGTGGAGCCTGAACACCGGGGAGCTGTTTTTT. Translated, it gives CASSPWSLNTGELFF.

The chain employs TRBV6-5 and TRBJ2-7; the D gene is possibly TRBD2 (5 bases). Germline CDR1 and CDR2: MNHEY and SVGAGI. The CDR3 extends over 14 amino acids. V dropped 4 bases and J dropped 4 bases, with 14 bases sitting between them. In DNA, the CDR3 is TGTGCCAGCAGTTCCTACTCCGGGGTTTACGAGCAGTACTTC. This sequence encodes CASSSYSGVYEQYF.

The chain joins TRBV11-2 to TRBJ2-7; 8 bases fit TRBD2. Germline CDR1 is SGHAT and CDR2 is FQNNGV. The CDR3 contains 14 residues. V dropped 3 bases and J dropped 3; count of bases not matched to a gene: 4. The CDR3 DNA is TGTGCCAGCAGCTTCGGGGGGGCAGTCTACGAGCAGTACTTC. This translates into CASSFGGAVYEQYF.

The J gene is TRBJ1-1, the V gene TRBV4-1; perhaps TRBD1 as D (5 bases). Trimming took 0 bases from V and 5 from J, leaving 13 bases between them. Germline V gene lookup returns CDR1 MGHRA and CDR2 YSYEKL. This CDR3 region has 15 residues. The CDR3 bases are TGCGCCAGCAGCCAAGACGGGCGGGAGGGGACTGAAGCTTTCTTT. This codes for CASSQDGREGTEAFF.

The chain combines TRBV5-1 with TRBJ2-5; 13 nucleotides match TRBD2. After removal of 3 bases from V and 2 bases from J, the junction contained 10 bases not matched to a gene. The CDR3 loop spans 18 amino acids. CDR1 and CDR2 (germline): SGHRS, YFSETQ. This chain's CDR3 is CASSSGLAGASLQETQYF. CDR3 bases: TGCGCCAGCAGCTCTGGACTAGCGGGAGCGAGCCTTCAAGAGACCCAGTACTTC.